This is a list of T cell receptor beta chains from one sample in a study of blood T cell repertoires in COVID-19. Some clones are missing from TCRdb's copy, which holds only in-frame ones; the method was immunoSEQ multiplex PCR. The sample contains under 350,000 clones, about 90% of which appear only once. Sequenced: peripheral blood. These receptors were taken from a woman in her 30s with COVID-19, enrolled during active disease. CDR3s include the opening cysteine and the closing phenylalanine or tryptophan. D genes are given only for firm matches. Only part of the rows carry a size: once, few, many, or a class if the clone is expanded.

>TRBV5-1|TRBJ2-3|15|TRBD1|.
TGCGCCAGCAGCTTTACAGGGGGTTGGACAGATACGCAGTATTTT
CASSFTGGWTDTQYF
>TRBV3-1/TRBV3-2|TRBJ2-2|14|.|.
TGTGCCAGCAGCCAAACAGGGAAGGGGGGGGAGCTGTTTTTT
CASSQTGKGGELFF
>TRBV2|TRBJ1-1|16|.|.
TGTGCCAGCAGAGGGAGCCTACAGGGTAGGTGGACTGAAGCTTTCTTT
CASRGSLQGRWTEAFF
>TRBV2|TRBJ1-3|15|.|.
TGTGCCAGCAGGAGAAACAGGAACTCTGGAAACACCATATATTTT
CASRRNRNSGNTIYF
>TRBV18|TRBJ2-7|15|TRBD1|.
TGTGCCAGCTCACCCCTCGGACAGGGAGCTAACGAGCAGTACTTC
CASSPLGQGANEQYF
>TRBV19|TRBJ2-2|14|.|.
TGTGCCAGTAGCCTAGGGGGAAGCACCGGGGAGCTGTTTTTT
CASSLGGSTGELFF
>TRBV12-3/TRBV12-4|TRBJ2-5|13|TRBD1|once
TGTGCCAGCAGTACAGGGGGCTTAGGGACCCAGTACTTC
CASSTGGLGTQYF
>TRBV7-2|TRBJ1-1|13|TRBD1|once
TGTGCCAGCAGCCCGGACAGGGCCACTGAAGCTTTCTTT
CASSPDRATEAFF
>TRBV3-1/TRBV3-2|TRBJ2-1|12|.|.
TGTGCCAGCAGCCAAGATAGGGGAAGGCAGTTCTTC
CASSQDRGRQFF
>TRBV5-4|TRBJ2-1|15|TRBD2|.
TGTGCCAGCAGCTCTTCCCTAGCGGTAGCCAATGAGCAGTTCTTC
CASSSSLAVANEQFF
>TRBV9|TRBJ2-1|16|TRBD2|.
TGTGCCAGCAGCGGCGCCCTGTTCCCTAGCGGGGGATCCCTGGTCTTC
CASSGALFPSGGSLVF